A selection of T cell receptor beta chains follows, all from one sample in a study of control samples from healthy donors and cancer patients. The repertoire was sequenced with immunoSEQ multiplex PCR; TCRdb's copy has only in-frame clones and lacks some. Counted here are tens of thousands of clones, around 87% occurring once; the ten biggest clones make up roughly 10%. The sequencing sample was made of PBMCs. These receptors were obtained from a woman aged 55 to 70 with lung cancer. The CDR3 runs from the conserved cysteine through the conserved F or W. D genes are given only for firm matches. Clone size appears in some rows only: once, few, many, or a class for an expanded clone.

abundance: .
j_gene: TRBJ1-1
v_gene: TRBV11-2
d_gene: .
CDR3nt: TGTGCCAGCAGCTTAGATATACTGACGGGGGTAGCTTTCTTT
CDR3aa: CASSLDILTGVAFF

abundance: .
j_gene: TRBJ2-1
v_gene: TRBV5-1
d_gene: TRBD2
CDR3nt: TGCGCCAGCAGTTTGACTAGCTCACGTAATGGTAATGAGCAGTTCTTC
CDR3aa: CASSLTSSRNGNEQFF

abundance: .
j_gene: TRBJ2-1
v_gene: TRBV4-2
d_gene: TRBD2
CDR3nt: TGTGCCAGCAGCCCGGGACTAGCGGGAGGACCCGACAATGAGCAGTTCTTC
CDR3aa: CASSPGLAGGPDNEQFF

abundance: .
j_gene: TRBJ2-7
v_gene: TRBV5-5
d_gene: TRBD2
CDR3nt: TGTGCCAGCAGCTCTACTGAGACGATACTAGCGGAGTCTGATGAGCAGTACTTC
CDR3aa: CASSSTETILAESDEQYF

abundance: .
j_gene: TRBJ2-1
v_gene: TRBV10-1
d_gene: TRBD1
CDR3nt: TGCGCCAGCAGTCCCTCCGGGACAGCGGAGCAGTTCTTC
CDR3aa: CASSPSGTAEQFF

abundance: once
j_gene: TRBJ2-1
v_gene: TRBV7-9
d_gene: TRBD2
CDR3nt: TGTGCCAGCAGCTTAGAACTAGCGGGAGCCAATGAGCAGTTCTTC
CDR3aa: CASSLELAGANEQFF

abundance: .
j_gene: TRBJ2-1
v_gene: TRBV5-4
d_gene: .
CDR3nt: TGTGCCAGCAGCTGGGGGGGGGACAGTTCCTACAATGAGCAGTTCTTC
CDR3aa: CASSWGGDSSYNEQFF

abundance: .
j_gene: TRBJ2-7
v_gene: TRBV6-6
d_gene: .
CDR3nt: TGTGCCTGCGGACCCGAGCCCTACGAGCAGTACTTC
CDR3aa: CACGPEPYEQYF

abundance: .
j_gene: TRBJ2-5
v_gene: TRBV6-5
d_gene: .
CDR3nt: TGTGCCAGCAGTTTGACCCTCCAAGAGACCCAGTACTTC
CDR3aa: CASSLTLQETQYF

abundance: .
j_gene: TRBJ1-6
v_gene: TRBV4-3
d_gene: .
CDR3nt: TGCGCCAGCAGCCAAGATTCGGGGACACAGGGTTCACCCCTCCACTTT
CDR3aa: CASSQDSGTQGSPLHF

abundance: .
j_gene: TRBJ2-3
v_gene: TRBV11-3
d_gene: .
CDR3nt: TGTGCCAGCAGCTTAGATGTCCAGTCAGATACGCAGTATTTT
CDR3aa: CASSLDVQSDTQYF

abundance: .
j_gene: TRBJ2-1
v_gene: TRBV9
d_gene: .
CDR3nt: TGTGCCAGCAGCCCCCCCCCGGGGTCCTACAATGAGCAGTTCTTC
CDR3aa: CASSPPPGSYNEQFF

abundance: few
j_gene: TRBJ2-7
v_gene: TRBV6-2/TRBV6-3
d_gene: .
CDR3nt: TGTGCCAGCAGTTACCCAACAGGTTCTCGGTACGAGCAGTACTTC
CDR3aa: CASSYPTGSRYEQYF

abundance: .
j_gene: TRBJ2-7
v_gene: TRBV19
d_gene: .
CDR3nt: TGTGCCAGTAGTGGGATTGGGCGGAGTTACTACGAGCAGTACTTC
CDR3aa: CASSGIGRSYYEQYF

abundance: .
j_gene: TRBJ1-2
v_gene: TRBV5-1
d_gene: .
CDR3nt: TGCGCCAGCAGCCCCGGGGGGGGGTATGGCTACACCTTC
CDR3aa: CASSPGGGYGYTF

abundance: .
j_gene: TRBJ2-1
v_gene: TRBV28
d_gene: .
CDR3nt: TGTGCCAGCAGTTTAGTACAGGGAAACTACAATGAGCAGTTCTTC
CDR3aa: CASSLVQGNYNEQFF

abundance: .
j_gene: TRBJ2-1
v_gene: TRBV6-2/TRBV6-3
d_gene: .
CDR3nt: TGTGCCAGCAGTTACGGATTGACGAGCTCCTACAATGAGCAGTTCTTC
CDR3aa: CASSYGLTSSYNEQFF

abundance: .
j_gene: TRBJ2-3
v_gene: TRBV10-3
d_gene: .
CDR3nt: TGTGCCATCAAAAGCACAGATACGCAGTATTTT
CDR3aa: CAIKSTDTQYF

abundance: .
j_gene: TRBJ2-7
v_gene: TRBV4-1
d_gene: .
CDR3nt: TGCGCCAGCAGCCAGAATAGTAACCTCTACGAGCAGTACTTC
CDR3aa: CASSQNSNLYEQYF

abundance: once
j_gene: TRBJ1-3
v_gene: TRBV4-2
d_gene: TRBD1
CDR3nt: TGTGCCAGCAGCCAAGATCTGGAGGGGGCAGGTGGAAACACCATATATTTT
CDR3aa: CASSQDLEGAGGNTIYF